A single TCR beta chain is shown here with its context. These data are taken from a study of blood T cell repertoires in COVID-19. Study in general: Acute and convalescent COVID-19 samples came from the United States, Italy and Spain. Sample material is recorded as cDNA or gDNA derived from T cells, B-cell-depleted T cells, or PBMCs.

Adults between roughly 18 and 90 years of age took part from about 24 US areas. Original handling: Amplification of reference gene primers was used by the study to estimate nucleated cell counts. Clones were read by immunoSEQ multiplex PCR, and TCRdb kept only the in-frame ones, dropping some. V and J calls and clone size are as listed in that table; D and trimming were resolved from the DNA. This sample carries under 300,000 clones, roughly 84% of them seen once, and the ten largest clones take roughly 3.2%. The sample was PBMCs or T cells enriched from blood (not recorded which). This clonotype originated in a man aged 45 to 65 who had recovered from COVID-19.

The CDR3 loop reads CASSYSNRNYGYTF. Here the CDR3 DNA reads TGTGCCAGCAGTTACTCGAATAGAAACTATGGCTACACCTTC. This rearrangement joins TRBV6-5 to TRBJ1-2, with D hard to call. CDR3 length equals 14 residues. With 0 bases removed from V and 2 bases from J, the gap between germline ends came to 7 bases. Germline V lookup: CDR1 MNHEY, CDR2 SVGAGI.